The 32 T cell receptor beta chains presented below share a single source sample, sequenced in a study of breast tumors, draining lymph nodes, adjacent tissues. Samples came from axillary lymph nodes draining the breast cancer. Via MiXCR, TCRdb re-called the multiplex PCR reads, giving one row per CDR3 protein. The table shows approximately 130,000 distinct CDR3 sequences, with about 20% occurring only once. Material: axillary lymph node tissue. These receptors all come from a female donor with breast cancer. Some clones in this sample may be carry-over from other donors' samples.

In its sample, this clonotype was seen many times. The chain employs TRBV7-8 and TRBJ2-2; D is unclear. Germline values: CDR1 SGHVS, CDR2 FQNEAQ. V was cut by 3 bases and J by 0 bases, with 11 bases left in between. There are 16 residues in the CDR3. The CDR3 loop reads CASSFSQGSNTGELFF. The CDR3 DNA is TGTGCCAGCAGCTTTAGTCAAGGGTCGAACACCGGGGAGCTGTTTTTT.

This clonotype was observed many times. This sequence joins TRBV19 and TRBJ1-3; tentatively, D is TRBD1 (6 bases). The CDR3 spans 14 residues. Trimming pared 7 bases from V and 4 bases from J, leaving 14 bases between. Germline lookup yields CDR1 LNHDA and CDR2 SQIVND (reference sequence). CDR3 DNA sequence: TGTGCCAGTACAACAGGGTCAACCGGAAACACCATATATTTT. It encodes CASTTGSTGNTIYF.

This clonotype occurred many times. The chain couples TRBV5-4 to TRBJ2-1; 7 nucleotides match TRBD2. The CDR3 has 15 residues. Germline V gene lookup returns CDR1 SGHNT and CDR2 YYREEE (reference sequence). Unmatched junction bases numbered 6, after V lost 0 bases and J lost 6 bases. CDR3 residues: CASSLDRGGFNEQFF. In nucleotides, the CDR3 is TGTGCCAGCAGCTTGGATCGGGGAGGGTTCAATGAGCAGTTCTTC.

Details on this clonotype: A much more abundant neighbour one base away suggests this may be a read error. Likely a read error: the CDR3 ends without its conserved phenylalanine or tryptophan. The V and J genes are TRBV5-1 and TRBJ1-2; D unclear. CDR3 length equals 13 residues. The germline V and J ends were trimmed by 0 bases and 3 bases, with 6 bases remaining between them. CDR1 is SGHRS, CDR2 YFSETQ, per germline. The CDR3 protein is CASSLDGYYGYTL. CDR3 DNA sequence: TGCGCCAGCAGCTTGGACGGATACTATGGCTACACCCTC.

To note about this clonotype: A read error is possible here, since a much larger clone lies one base away. CDR3 nucleotide sequence: TGTGCCGGTAGTATTAGTGTGCGGGCCTCCACTCGGGCAGATACGCAGTATTTT. Translating gives CAGSISVRASTRADTQYF. The rearrangement joins TRBV19 to TRBJ2-3; tentatively, D is TRBD2 (5 bases). CDR3 length equals 18 residues. CDR1 is LNHDA, CDR2 SQIVND, per germline (reference sequence).

This clonotype was observed at least ten times. The chain joins TRBV10-1 to TRBJ2-3, with D possibly TRBD1 on 5 matching bases. Per germline, CDR1 WNHNN and CDR2 SYGVQD (reference sequence). The CDR3 has 15 amino acids. Trimming took 2 bases from V and 5 from J, leaving 14 bases between them. CDR3 region: CASSEATELGDTQYF. The CDR3 nucleotides are TGCGCCAGCAGTGAGGCGACAGAACTTGGAGATACGCAGTATTTT.

This clonotype turned up a few times. The DNA of the CDR3 is TGTGCCAGCAGCTTATCCCAGCGGAATCAGCCCCAGCATTTT. It is translated as CASSLSQRNQPQHF. The V gene is TRBV11-2, the J gene TRBJ1-5, with D hard to call. CDR1 is SGHAT and CDR2 is FQNNGV in the germline V gene. The CDR3 extends over 14 amino acids. V dropped 2 bases and J dropped 4 bases, with 9 bases sitting between them. Full variable domain (remainder filled in from reference TRBV11-2 and TRBJ1-5): EAGVAQSPRYKIIEKRQSVAFWCNPISGHATLYWYQQILGQGPKLLIQFQNNGVVDDSQLPKDRFSAERLKGVDSTLKIQPAKLEDSAVYLCASSLSQRNQPQHFGDGTRLSIL.

In its sample, this clonotype was seen once. A much more abundant neighbour one base away suggests this may be a read error. J is TRBJ1-5 and V is TRBV19; D is uncertain. The CDR3 loop spans 14 amino acids. Germline-derived CDR1 and CDR2 are LNHDA and SQIVND (reference sequence). The CDR3 nucleotides are TGTGCCAGCACGACCGTGTATAGCAATCAGTCCCAGCATTTT. Encoded protein: CASTTVYSNQSQHF.

At least ten counts were recorded for this clonotype. This sequence joins TRBV20-1 and TRBJ2-1, with TRBD2 as a possible D gene (6 bases). This CDR3 has 14 residues. V was trimmed by 3 bases and J by 7 bases, leaving 16 bases between them. The germline CDR1 and CDR2 sequences are DFQATT and SNEGSKA (reference sequence). The CDR3 DNA follows: TGCAGTGCTAGTAGGGGCGGGATCGTGAATGAGCAGTTCTTC. Translated, it gives CSASRGGIVNEQFF.

This clonotype was seen at least ten times. One end of the junction fails to match germline, which may point to a read error. The rearrangement joins TRBV7-7 to TRBJ2-2; no definite D call. The CDR3 consists of 12 residues. Germline CDR1 reads SSHAT; CDR2 reads FNYEAQ (reference sequence). CDR3 region: CASSPLTGELFF. DNA for the CDR3: TGTGCTAGCAGCCCCCTCACCGGGGAGCTGTTTTTT.

With respect to this clonotype: It may be a read error: a sequence one base away is much more abundant. The CDR3 does not end in the conserved phenylalanine or tryptophan, so this is likely a read error. The chain employs TRBV20-1 and TRBJ2-7; unclear D gene. V was shortened by 3 bases and J by 2 bases, with 5 bases between the two germline ends. This CDR3 has 11 residues. Looked up from germline, CDR1 is DFQATT and CDR2 is SNEGSKA (reference sequence). In DNA, the CDR3 is TGCAGTGCTAGCACCGCCTACGAGCAGTACCTC. The encoded protein is CSASTAYEQYL.

This clonotype was seen ten or more times. The chain employs TRBV9 and TRBJ2-7; TRBD2 is a possible D gene (5 bases). From germline, CDR1 is SGDLS and CDR2 YYNGEE. V was shortened by 0 bases and J by 0 bases, with 10 bases between the two germline ends. This CDR3 region has 15 residues. The CDR3 sequence is CASSVDSSGSYEQYF. The CDR3 DNA is TGTGCCAGCAGCGTAGATAGCAGCGGCTCCTACGAGCAGTACTTC.

With regard to this clonotype: This could be a read error, since a much larger clone is one nucleotide away. The genes are TRBV9 and TRBJ2-7; possible D gene TRBD2, 5 bases. This CDR3 spans 17 amino acids. Trimming pared 2 bases from V and 0 bases from J, leaving 18 bases between. CDR1 SGDLS and CDR2 YYNGEE come from the germline V gene. The CDR3 DNA reads TGTGCCAGCAGCGTCTATAAATTGCTAGGAGGCTCCTACGAGCAGTACTTC. It is translated as CASSVYKLLGGSYEQYF.

This clonotype was recorded many times. The chain links TRBV5-1 to TRBJ1-2, with 7 bases aligning to TRBD1. This CDR3 region has 13 residues. CDR1 is SGHRS, CDR2 YFSETQ, per germline. J was trimmed by 6 bases and V by 0 bases; bases with no gene match: 2. The CDR3, as DNA: TGCGCCAGCAGCTTGGAGGGGGCTGATGGCTACACCTTC. Its translation is CASSLEGADGYTF. Together with reference TRBV5-1 and TRBJ1-2, the CDR3 gives the full variable domain: KAGVTQTPRYLIKTRGQQVTLSCSPISGHRSVSWYQQTPGQGLQFLFEYFSETQRNKGNFPGRFSGRQFSNSRSEMNVSTLELGDSALYLCASSLEGADGYTFGSGTRLTVV.

As for this clonotype: At one boundary the junction diverges from the germline segment, which might be a read error. The chain recombines TRBV11-2 with TRBJ1-5, with 7 bases aligning to TRBD1. Germline V lookup: CDR1 SGHAT, CDR2 FQNNGV. The CDR3 is 14 amino acids. The CDR3 loop is CASSLDRVNQPQHF. In DNA, the CDR3 is TGTGCCAGCAGCCTAGACAGGGTCAATCAGCCCCAGCATTTT.

In this sample, this clonotype turned up many times. V and J are TRBV24-1 and TRBJ1-2; tentatively, D is TRBD1 (5 bases). V lost 3 bases and J lost 4, with 11 bases in between. Per germline, CDR1 KGHDR and CDR2 SFDVKD. The CDR3 spans 14 residues. Written as DNA, the CDR3 is TGTGCCACCAGTGATAGGGGCGCAGGCTATGGCTACACCTTC. As protein: CATSDRGAGYGYTF.

This clonotype appeared a single time. Since a much larger clone is just one base distant, this may be a read error. V usage is TRBV5-4 and J usage is TRBJ1-2, with D perhaps TRBD1 (5 bases). The CDR3 has 14 amino acids. CDR1 is SGHNT, CDR2 YYREEE, per germline (reference sequence). CDR3 sequence reads: CASSLGWGVGGYAF. Here the CDR3 DNA reads TGTGCCAGCAGCTTGGGTTGGGGCGTCGGTGGCTACGCCTTC. Using reference TRBV5-4 and TRBJ1-2 for the parts outside the CDR3, the full variable domain is ETGVTQSPTHLIKTRGQQVTLRCSSQSGHNTVSWYQQALGQGPQFIFQYYREEENGRGNFPPRFSGLQFPNYSSELNVNALELDDSALYLCASSLGWGVGGYAFGSGTRLTVV.

The table lists this clonotype with a few counts. The chain employs TRBV19 and TRBJ1-1, with D hard to call. Germline V gene sequence: CDR1 LNHDA, CDR2 SQIVND (reference sequence). The CDR3 totals 14 residues. Trimming left V 5 bases short and J 5 bases short, with 15 bases between. In DNA form, the CDR3 reads TGTGCCAGTAGTTTCGGGGTGGCGGGAACTGAAGCTTTCTTT. Its protein product is CASSFGVAGTEAFF.

Concerning this clonotype itself: Possible read error: a much larger clone is one base away. The chain carries TRBV29-1 and TRBJ2-3; 8 bases align to TRBD2. Germline-derived CDR1 and CDR2 are SQVTM and ANQGSEA. CDR3 length: 12 residues. In nucleotides, the CDR3 is TGCAGCGTTAAGCGGGAGATAGATACGCAGTGTTTT. Protein product: CSVKREIDTQCF.

About this clonotype itself: A much larger clone lies one base from this, so it may be a read error. The chain links TRBV12-3 or TRBV12-4 to TRBJ2-1; D is perhaps TRBD2 (6 bases). Trimming cost V 5 bases and J 3 bases, with 14 bases left between them. There are 15 residues in the CDR3. In DNA, the CDR3 is TGTGCCAGCAGTGTGAGCGGAGGGAGCTACAATGAGCAGTTCTTC. Protein sequence: CASSVSGGSYNEQFF.

This clonotype was picked up many times. The chain couples TRBV6-1 to TRBJ2-7, with D unresolved. Trimming removed 4 bases from V and 2 bases from J, with 15 bases in between. From germline, CDR1 is MNHNS and CDR2 SASEGT. This CDR3 spans 15 amino acids. CDR3 in DNA: TGTGCCAGCAGTGTTCTACCAGAATCCCCCTACGAGCAGTACTTC. Translated: CASSVLPESPYEQYF.

This clonotype appeared many times. V usage is TRBV14 and J usage is TRBJ2-7; TRBD2 is a possible D gene (6 bases). The V gene's germline CDR1 is SGHDN and CDR2 FVKESK. This CDR3 has 13 amino acids. V lost 1 base and J 7 bases, leaving 11 bases between the germline ends. Here the CDR3 reads CASSQVRGLEQYF. In DNA form, the CDR3 reads TGTGCCAGCAGCCAAGTAAGAGGACTAGAGCAGTACTTC.

As for this clonotype: This may stem from a read error, because a much larger clone lies one nucleotide away. This chain links TRBV19 with TRBJ2-3, with TRBD2 as a possible D gene (5 bases). Germline lookup yields CDR1 LNHDA and CDR2 SQIVND (reference sequence). The length of the CDR3 is 13 residues. CDR3 sequence: CASSSGLTDAQYF. The CDR3 nucleotides are TGTGCCAGTAGTTCAGGACTTACAGATGCGCAGTATTTT.

About this clonotype itself: This may be a read error, as it is one base from a much larger clone. The genes are TRBV20-1 and TRBJ1-5; D uncertain. The CDR3 is 12 residues long. Germline assignment: CDR1 DFQATT and CDR2 SNEGSKA (reference sequence). The CDR3 nucleotides are TGCAGTGCCCTATTTAGCAGTCAGCCCCAGCATTTT. As protein: CSALFSSQPQHF.

Ten or more counts support this clonotype. An end of the junction differs from the germline gene, which may be a read error. This chain uses TRBV28 with TRBJ2-3, with 10 bases identical to TRBD2. This CDR3 comprises 12 residues. The V gene's germline CDR1 is MDHEN and CDR2 SYDVKM. CDR3 amino acids: CASSLGPTSGNF. The CDR3, as DNA: TGTGCCAGCAGTTTGGGCCCCACTAGCGGGAATTTT.

The chain recombines TRBV18 with TRBJ2-2; perhaps TRBD1 as D (6 bases). Germline CDR1 reads KGHSH; CDR2 reads LQKENI. Trimming stripped 3 bases from V and 8 bases from J, with 22 bases between. The CDR3 runs to 17 residues. The CDR3 DNA follows: TGTGCCAGCTCACCCCCCCCCGGGACAAGGGTCGTTGGGGAGCTGTTTTTT. It encodes CASSPPPGTRVVGELFF.

This clonotype appeared many times. The rearrangement joins TRBV20-1 to TRBJ2-5; 10 bases are a match to TRBD1. The germline gives CDR1 DFQATT, CDR2 SNEGSKA (reference sequence). The CDR3 totals 13 residues. Trimming removed 6 bases from V and 5 bases from J; junction bases left unmatched: 6. The CDR3 is CSAPGTGEETQYF. The CDR3 DNA reads as TGCAGTGCCCCAGGGACAGGGGAGGAGACCCAGTACTTC.

The rearrangement uses TRBV28 and TRBJ2-7; 8 nucleotides align to TRBD1. The V segment lost 8 bases and the J segment 5 bases; nucleotides outside the gene matches: 11. This CDR3 contains 14 residues. Germline-derived CDR1 and CDR2 are MDHEN and SYDVKM. CDR3 sequence (DNA): TGTGCCAGCTACCAGGGGGCGCTTCCCAACGAGCAGTACTTC. Translating gives CASYQGALPNEQYF.

This clonotype was counted ten times or more. The V call is TRBV6-6, the J call TRBJ1-5; D not resolved. The CDR3 sequence is 13 residues long. V was pared by 6 bases and J by 4 bases, with 10 bases between. The germline CDR1 and CDR2 sequences are MNHNY and SVGAGI (reference sequence). CDR3 sequence reads: CASREGLNQPQHF. The CDR3 nucleotides read TGTGCCAGCAGAGAAGGGCTAAATCAGCCCCAGCATTTT.

This clonotype was detected many times. The J gene is TRBJ2-3, the V gene TRBV4-1; unclear D gene. Looked up from germline, CDR1 is MGHRA and CDR2 is YSYEKL. The CDR3 is 15 amino acids. V shed 0 bases and J shed 11 bases, with 18 bases lying between them. The CDR3 DNA is TGCGCCAGCAGCCAAGAGCCCGAAGCATCGAGTGAGCAGTATTTT. Translated: CASSQEPEASSEQYF.

This clonotype appeared many times. The CDR3 loop reads CASSQLDFRTDTQYF. CDR3 in DNA: TGTGCCAGCAGCCAATTGGACTTCCGCACAGATACGCAGTATTTT. V is TRBV3-1 and J is TRBJ2-3; D might be TRBD2 (5 bases). The ends were cut back, 2 bases at V and 1 base at J, with 10 bases in the middle. Germline loops: CDR1 LGHDT, CDR2 YNNKEL (reference sequence). There are 15 residues in the CDR3.

This clonotype was found many times. The gene calls are TRBV30 and TRBJ2-7; the D is unclear. CDR3 length: 11 amino acids. Germline V gene lookup returns CDR1 GTSNPN and CDR2 SVGIG (reference sequence). Trimming shortened V by 3 bases and J by 3 bases, and 6 bases separated the two germline ends. The DNA of the CDR3 is TGTGCCTGGAGGGGTATCTACGAGCAGTACTTC. Translation: CAWRGIYEQYF.